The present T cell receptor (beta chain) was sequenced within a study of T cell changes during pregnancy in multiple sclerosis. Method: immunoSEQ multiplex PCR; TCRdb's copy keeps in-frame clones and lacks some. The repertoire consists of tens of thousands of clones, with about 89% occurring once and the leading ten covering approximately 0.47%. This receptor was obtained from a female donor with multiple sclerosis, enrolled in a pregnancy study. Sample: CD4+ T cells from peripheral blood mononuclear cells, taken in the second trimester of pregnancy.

The CDR3 region is CAWSVRSNTGELFF. Written as DNA, the CDR3 is TGTGCCTGGAGTGTACGCAGTAACACCGGGGAGCTGTTTTTT. The chain links TRBV30 to TRBJ2-2; no clear D gene. Trimming took 0 bases from V and 2 from J, leaving 7 bases between them. The CDR3 totals 14 residues. Germline CDR1 and CDR2: GTSNPN and SVGIG (reference sequence).